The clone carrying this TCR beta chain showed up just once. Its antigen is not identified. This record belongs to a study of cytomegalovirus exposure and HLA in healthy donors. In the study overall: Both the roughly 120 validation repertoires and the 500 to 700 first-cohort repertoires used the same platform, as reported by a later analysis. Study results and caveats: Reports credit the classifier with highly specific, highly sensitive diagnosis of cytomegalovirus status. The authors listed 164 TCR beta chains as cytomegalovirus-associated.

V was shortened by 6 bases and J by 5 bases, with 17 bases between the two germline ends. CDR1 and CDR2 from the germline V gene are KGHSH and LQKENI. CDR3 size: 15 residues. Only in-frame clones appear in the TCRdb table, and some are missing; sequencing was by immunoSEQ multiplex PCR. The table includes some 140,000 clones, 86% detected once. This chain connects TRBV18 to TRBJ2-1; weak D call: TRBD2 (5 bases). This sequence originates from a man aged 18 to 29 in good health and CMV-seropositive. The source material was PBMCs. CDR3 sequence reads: CASSTTARGHNEQFF. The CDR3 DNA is TGTGCCAGCTCCACCACAGCAAGAGGGCACAATGAGCAGTTCTTC.